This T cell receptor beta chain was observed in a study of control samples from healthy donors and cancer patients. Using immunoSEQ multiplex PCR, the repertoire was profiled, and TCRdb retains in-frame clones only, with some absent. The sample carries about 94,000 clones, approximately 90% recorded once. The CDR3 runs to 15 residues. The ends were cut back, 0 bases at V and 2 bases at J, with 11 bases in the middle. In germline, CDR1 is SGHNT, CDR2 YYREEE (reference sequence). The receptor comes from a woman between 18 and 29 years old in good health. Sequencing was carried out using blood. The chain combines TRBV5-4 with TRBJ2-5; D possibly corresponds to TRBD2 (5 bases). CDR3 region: CASSLGRGQQETQYF. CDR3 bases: TGTGCCAGCAGCTTGGGGAGAGGGCAGCAAGAGACCCAGTACTTC.